Listed here are 11 T cell receptor beta chains from one sample, sequenced in a study of STAT5B mutations in CD4+ large granular lymphocyte leukemia (dated by TCRdb to between 2022 and 2023). Libraries were built with the immunoSEQ multiplex PCR assay. Here the immuneACCESS table is served through TCRdb, limited to in-frame sequences with V and J called. Missing clones are a known gap in these copies; in checked studies unresolved V genes cover under half, and the rest lacks a known reason. For this sample the table gives about 5,900 clones, of which over 70% were detected only once. The top ten clonotypes cover 60% of the sample. The sample consisted of PBMCs. The receptors here all came from an older man with CD4+ T-cell large granular lymphocyte leukemia.

V gene TRBV5-8 combines with J gene TRBJ2-1; D remains unclear. The length of the CDR3 is 13 residues. From germline, CDR1 is SGHTS and CDR2 YDEGEE. The V and J ends lost 3 bases and 6 bases respectively, with 10 bases between them. CDR3 residues: CASSWIPGNEQFF. DNA for the CDR3: TGTGCCAGCAGCTGGATTCCGGGCAATGAGCAGTTCTTC.

The chain employs TRBV4-1 and TRBJ2-3, with D unclear. With 2 bases removed from V and 4 bases from J, the gap between germline ends came to 10 bases. The CDR3 extends over 14 amino acids. Germline lookup yields CDR1 MGHRA and CDR2 YSYEKL. CDR3 DNA sequence: TGCGCCAGCAGCCAAACTCGAGCCCCAGATACGCAGTATTTT. Encoded protein: CASSQTRAPDTQYF.

The chain carries TRBV4-1 and TRBJ2-1, with D possibly being TRBD2 (5 bases). This CDR3 contains 17 residues. Germline CDR1 is MGHRA and CDR2 is YSYEKL. V was shortened by 0 bases and J by 0 bases, with 12 bases between the two germline ends. CDR3 amino acids: CASSQDMMGSSYNEQFF. The CDR3 nucleotides read TGCGCCAGCAGCCAAGATATGATGGGGAGCTCCTACAATGAGCAGTTCTTC.

V usage is TRBV5-5 and J usage is TRBJ1-2, with TRBD1 as a possible D gene (6 bases). The CDR3 contains 12 residues. CDR1 and CDR2 (germline): SGHKS, YYEKEE (reference sequence). V lost 4 bases and J 8 bases, leaving 12 bases between the germline ends. CDR3 DNA sequence: TGTGCCAGCAGCCAGGACAGTCGGGGCTACACCTTC. Its translation is CASSQDSRGYTF.

This clone came up once. The chain recombines TRBV9 with TRBJ1-2; D is possibly TRBD1 (5 bases). Between the trimmed V and J ends, which lost 0 bases and 10 bases, there was a span of 10 bases. The CDR3 loop spans 12 amino acids. The V gene's germline CDR1 is SGDLS and CDR2 YYNGEE. CDR3 protein: CASSVGRGAYTF. The CDR3 DNA is TGTGCCAGCAGCGTAGGAAGGGGCGCCTACACCTTC.

This sequence joins TRBV7-7 and TRBJ2-7; D call uncertain. Trimming cost V 5 bases and J 0 bases, with 14 bases left between them. There are 15 residues in the CDR3. Germline assignment: CDR1 SSHAT and CDR2 FNYEAQ (reference sequence). The CDR3 region has the DNA TGTGCCAGCAGCCCCGGACGTATGAGCTCCTACGAGCAGTACTTC. Encoded protein: CASSPGRMSSYEQYF.

The chain employs TRBV19 and TRBJ1-1, with 7 bases aligning to TRBD1. CDR3 size: 17 residues. Per germline, CDR1 LNHDA and CDR2 SQIVND (reference sequence). Trimming at V came to 0 bases and at J to 1 base, leaving 8 bases not matched to a gene. In DNA, the CDR3 is TGTGCCAGTAGTATAGACTTTTTTGGGACAGAGAACACTGAAGCTTTCTTT. Protein product: CASSIDFFGTENTEAFF. The full variable domain, rest sourced from reference TRBV19 and TRBJ1-1, is DGGITQSPKYLFRKEGQNVTLSCEQNLNHDAMYWYRQDPGQGLRLIYYSQIVNDFQKGDIAEGYSVSREKKESFPLTVTSAQKNPTAFYLCASSIDFFGTENTEAFFGQGTRLTVV.

The chain employs TRBV10-3 and TRBJ2-3; 9 bases align to TRBD2. CDR3 length: 13 residues. CDR1 ENHRY and CDR2 SYGVKD come from the germline V gene. V shed 7 bases and J 4 bases; nucleotides not matched to a gene: 3. CDR3 sequence: CAIMREGADTQYF. The CDR3 region has the DNA TGTGCCATCATGCGGGAGGGGGCAGATACGCAGTATTTT.

The chain couples TRBV6-5 to TRBJ2-7; TRBD1 might be the D (5 bases). V gave up 0 bases and J gave up 0 bases, with 6 bases separating them. There are 14 residues in the CDR3. Per the germline V gene, CDR1 is MNHEY and CDR2 is SVGAGI. CDR3 sequence (DNA): TGTGCCAGCAGTTACTCGACAGCCTCCTACGAGCAGTACTTC. As protein: CASSYSTASYEQYF.

The chain recombines TRBV7-2 with TRBJ2-7; TRBD2 matches 7 bases. The germline V gene encodes CDR1 SGHTA and CDR2 FQGNSA. V shed 1 base and J 4 bases; nucleotides not matched to a gene: 7. The CDR3 sequence is 15 residues long. CDR3 DNA: TGTGCCAGCAGCTTAGATATATCCGGGAGGTACGAGCAGTACTTC. Translated: CASSLDISGRYEQYF.

This clone was counted only a few times. The V and J genes are TRBV5-1 and TRBJ2-7; D is uncertain. CDR3 length: 14 residues. Germline CDR1 and CDR2: SGHRS and YFSETQ. V was cut by 0 bases and J by 2 bases, with 9 bases left in between. Here the CDR3 DNA reads TGCGCCAGCAGCTTGGTGGGTAGAGCCTACGAGCAGTACTTC. Translation: CASSLVGRAYEQYF.